Below are 25 T cell receptor beta chains sequenced from a single sample in a study of blood T cells in healthy people across ages. PCR was performed a second time for about 7 to 12 cycles using a sample-barcoded 5' primer and a J-beta primer mix. TCRdb reanalysed the 5' RACE reads using MiXCR and keeps one entry per CDR3 protein. Of 980,000 or so distinct CDR3 sequences listed, around 48% were seen once; the top ten hold 13%. The material sequenced was blood. The source is a man aged 25 to 45 in good health.

V gene TRBV29-1 combines with J gene TRBJ1-6; maybe TRBD1 (6 bases). From germline, CDR1 is SQVTM and CDR2 ANQGSEA. This CDR3 spans 14 amino acids. The CDR3 loop is CRVIRGARNSPLHF. In DNA, the CDR3 is TGCAGGGTGATACGGGGGGCTAGGAATTCACCCCTCCACTTT.

This sequence joins TRBV28 and TRBJ2-4, with TRBD1 matching over 9 bases. CDR1 and CDR2 from the germline V gene are MDHEN and SYDVKM. Trimming cost V 8 bases and J 3 bases; bases outside gene matches: 8. CDR3 length: 15 residues. CDR3: CASYSDRGGKNIQYF. The CDR3 DNA follows: TGTGCCAGCTACTCGGACAGGGGAGGCAAAAACATTCAGTACTTC. The full variable domain, its missing parts supplied by reference TRBV28 and TRBJ2-4, is DVKVTQSSRYLVKRTGEKVFLECVQDMDHENMFWYRQDPGLGLRLIYFSYDVKMKEKGDIPEGYSVSREKKERFSLILESASTNQTSMYLCASYSDRGGKNIQYFGAGTRLSVL.

This clonotype has just a few counts. The chain's CDR3 is CSARPPGTGGMKNEKLFF. In nucleotides, the CDR3 is TGCAGTGCTAGACCACCGGGGACAGGGGGCATGAAAAATGAAAAACTGTTTTTT. The chain is built from TRBV20-1 and TRBJ1-4; 12 positions agree with TRBD1. The length of the CDR3 is 18 residues. V was clipped by 2 bases and J by 5 bases; unmatched bases: 12. Germline lookup yields CDR1 DFQATT and CDR2 SNEGSKA (reference sequence).

V usage is TRBV5-1 and J usage is TRBJ1-1, with D possibly being TRBD1 (6 bases). Trimming removed 3 bases at V and 1 base at J, with 16 bases between. The length of the CDR3 is 16 residues. CDR1 and CDR2 (germline): SGHRS, YFSETQ. The CDR3 nucleotides are TGCGCCAGCAGCTCAGGGGACCGGATGACGAACACTGAAGCTTTCTTT. It specifies CASSSGDRMTNTEAFF. The whole variable domain, filled in from reference TRBV5-1 and TRBJ1-1, reads KAGVTQTPRYLIKTRGQQVTLSCSPISGHRSVSWYQQTPGQGLQFLFEYFSETQRNKGNFPGRFSGRQFSNSRSEMNVSTLELGDSALYLCASSSGDRMTNTEAFFGQGTRLTVV.

The sample holds a few counts of this clonotype. This chain links TRBV3-1 with TRBJ2-2; D not certain. The CDR3 has 14 residues. The V end was cut by 5 bases, the J end by 2 bases, with 9 bases between. Germline-derived CDR1 and CDR2 are LGHDT and YNNKEL (reference sequence). CDR3 nucleotides: TGTGCCAGCAGCGCCTACAGCAACACCGGGGAGCTGTTTTTT. Protein sequence: CASSAYSNTGELFF.

This clonotype has only a few counts. The CDR3 here is CASSLGVIQYF. The CDR3 DNA reads as TGTGCCAGCAGTCTCGGGGTCATTCAGTACTTC. The chain employs TRBV6-1 and TRBJ2-5; possible D gene TRBD2, 5 bases. The DNA end is more similar to TRBJ2-4, so the J call may be wrong. The CDR3 is made up of 11 amino acids. Germline CDR1 and CDR2: MNHNS and SASEGT.

This clonotype was seen only a few times. V usage is TRBV7-2 and J usage is TRBJ1-2, with 8 positions matching TRBD1. Germline lookup yields CDR1 SGHTA and CDR2 FQGNSA. The CDR3 is 13 amino acids. Trimming took 5 bases from V and 11 from J; bases not matched to a gene: 10. The CDR3 sequence is CASSPSGQEKYTF. For the CDR3, the DNA is TGTGCCAGCAGCCCCTCGGGACAGGAAAAATACACCTTC.

This clonotype was detected a few times. The chain employs TRBV4-2 and TRBJ1-6; D is uncertain. The CDR3 runs to 14 residues. Germline V lookup: CDR1 LGHNA, CDR2 YNFKEQ. V was cut by 0 bases and J by 7 bases, with 7 bases left in between. The CDR3 DNA follows: TGTGCCAGCAGCCAAGAGATCCGAAATTCACCCCTCCACTTT. It translates to CASSQEIRNSPLHF.

The gene calls are TRBV7-9 and TRBJ2-1; 9 bases line up with TRBD1. The V and J ends lost 5 bases and 7 bases, in that order; junction bases with no gene match: 9. CDR3 length: 15 residues. Germline loops: CDR1 SEHNR, CDR2 FQNEAQ (reference sequence). CDR3 residues: CASSPQGAVGNEQFF. CDR3 in DNA: TGTGCCAGCAGCCCACAGGGGGCAGTAGGTAATGAGCAGTTCTTC.

The V gene is TRBV10-3, the J gene TRBJ2-3, with D uncertain. Trimming pared 6 bases from V and 0 bases from J, leaving 10 bases between. Germline-derived CDR1 and CDR2 are ENHRY and SYGVKD. The CDR3 consists of 14 residues. As DNA, the CDR3 is TGTGCCATCAGAGGGTTAGGGAGCACAGATACGCAGTATTTT. It specifies CAIRGLGSTDTQYF.

This clonotype was seen only once. This sequence may be a read error, since a much larger clone differs from it by one base. The chain recombines TRBV4-1 with TRBJ2-5; D is perhaps TRBD1 (5 bases). Trimming cost V 0 bases and J 1 base, with 9 bases left between them. CDR1 is MGHRA, CDR2 YSYEKL, per germline. The CDR3 loop spans 15 amino acids. The CDR3 here is CASSQETESQETQYF. The CDR3 DNA follows: TGCGCCAGCAGCCAAGAGACAGAAAGCCAAGAGACCCAGTACTTC.

The rearrangement links TRBV5-1 to TRBJ2-5; no firm D call. Trimming removed 1 base at V and 2 bases at J, with 9 bases between. Germline CDR1 reads SGHRS; CDR2 reads YFSETQ. The CDR3 is 14 residues long. DNA for the CDR3: TGCGCCAGCAGCTTGAAATCCAAACAAGAGACCCAGTACTTC. Translated, it gives CASSLKSKQETQYF.

The rearrangement uses TRBV5-4 and TRBJ2-7; D gene ambiguous. Trimming left V 2 bases short and J 6 bases short, with 15 bases between. Per the germline V gene, CDR1 is SGHNT and CDR2 is YYREEE (reference sequence). The CDR3 is made up of 14 amino acids. In DNA, the CDR3 is TGTGCCAGCAGCTTAACGCATTCGTTCTCCGAGCAGTACTTC. Its translation is CASSLTHSFSEQYF.

This clonotype came up many times. The chain links TRBV3-1 to TRBJ2-7, with D uncertain. CDR1 LGHDT and CDR2 YNNKEL come from the germline V gene (reference sequence). The CDR3 contains 12 residues. V was clipped by 1 base and J by 5 bases, with 6 bases between them. The CDR3 nucleotides read TGTGCCAGCAGCCAAGTAGGCCACGAGCAGTACTTC. Translating it yields CASSQVGHEQYF.

The genes are TRBV29-1 and TRBJ1-1; D not certain. Germline V CDR1 and CDR2: SQVTM, ANQGSEA. The CDR3 extends over 13 amino acids. V shed 0 bases and J shed 5 bases, with 10 bases lying between them. CDR3 bases: TGCAGCGTTGAAGACTCCCTGGTTACTGAAGCTTTCTTT. It encodes CSVEDSLVTEAFF.

The chain carries TRBV5-1 and TRBJ1-1; tentatively, D is TRBD1 (6 bases). V was pared by 2 bases and J by 1 base, with 12 bases between. The CDR3 has 15 amino acids. Germline V gives CDR1 SGHRS, CDR2 YFSETQ. CDR3: CASSFGGAQNTEAFF. Here the CDR3 DNA reads TGCGCCAGCAGCTTCGGGGGGGCCCAGAACACTGAAGCTTTCTTT.

This clonotype was recorded a few times. This chain links TRBV4-1 with TRBJ2-3; the match to TRBD2 covers 9 bases. Germline V CDR1 and CDR2: MGHRA, YSYEKL. This CDR3 contains 18 residues. J was trimmed by 3 bases and V by 0 bases; bases with no gene match: 10. The CDR3 DNA reads TGCGCCAGCAGCCAAGAAACTTATAGCGGGGGAGAGACAGATACGCAGTATTTT. It is translated as CASSQETYSGGETDTQYF.

The V gene is TRBV7-2, the J gene TRBJ1-6, with D hard to call. Trimming stripped 4 bases from V and 6 bases from J, with 13 bases between. CDR3 length: 15 amino acids. Germline CDR1 reads SGHTA; CDR2 reads FQGNSA. DNA for the CDR3: TGTGCCAGCAGCTCCGCCGGGAGCGGTAATTCACCCCTCCACTTT. This encodes CASSSAGSGNSPLHF.

This clonotype appeared a few times. J is TRBJ2-4 and V is TRBV4-1; D might be TRBD1 or TRBD2, each matching 6 bases. Trimming cost V 1 base and J 4 bases, with 11 bases left between them. CDR3 length: 15 amino acids. Germline CDR1 and CDR2: MGHRA and YSYEKL. CDR3 region: CASSQVTGTKNIQYF. The CDR3 coding sequence is TGCGCCAGCAGCCAAGTCACAGGGACTAAAAACATTCAGTACTTC.

This clonotype was observed a handful of times. The chain links TRBV20-1 to TRBJ2-7, with TRBD1 matching over 7 bases. The V gene end was trimmed by 7 bases and the J gene end by 1 base; junction bases not matched to a gene: 7. The germline V gene encodes CDR1 DFQATT and CDR2 SNEGSKA (reference sequence). CDR3 length: 13 amino acids. The CDR3 bases are TGCAGTGTTAGCCCAGGGGGATCCTACGAGCAGTACTTC. Translating gives CSVSPGGSYEQYF.

J is TRBJ1-2 and V is TRBV10-3; D is ambiguous. The CDR3 has 13 amino acids. V lost 6 bases to trimming and J lost 5 bases, with 13 bases between them. Germline values: CDR1 ENHRY, CDR2 SYGVKD. In DNA, the CDR3 is TGTGCCATCAGAATCGGTGATGGATATGGCTACACCTTC. It encodes CAIRIGDGYGYTF.

The V and J genes are TRBV3-1 and TRBJ2-7; 9 positions match TRBD2. Losses at the gene ends were 0 bases for V and 4 bases for J; bases not matched to a gene: 7. Germline CDR1 and CDR2: LGHDT and YNNKEL (reference sequence). CDR3 length: 16 amino acids. As DNA, the CDR3 is TGTGCCAGCAGCCAAGACGGCGCGGGGGGGCGTTACGAGCAGTACTTC. Protein sequence: CASSQDGAGGRYEQYF.

The gene calls are TRBV7-9 and TRBJ2-4; D is perhaps TRBD1 (6 bases). Trimming left V 5 bases short and J 6 bases short, with 8 bases between. There are 12 residues in the CDR3. Germline V CDR1 and CDR2: SEHNR, FQNEAQ (reference sequence). The CDR3 DNA sequence: TGTGCCAGCAGCCAACAGGGAAACATTCAGTACTTC. Its translation is CASSQQGNIQYF.

The V call is TRBV7-2, the J call TRBJ2-7; unclear D gene. The CDR3 sequence is 11 residues long. Germline V CDR1 and CDR2: SGHTA, FQGNSA. V lost 5 bases to trimming and J lost 5 bases, with 7 bases between them. The CDR3 here is CASSTSHEQYF. DNA of the CDR3: TGTGCCAGCAGCACAAGTCACGAGCAGTACTTC.

The chain employs TRBV7-2 and TRBJ1-6; 7 bases are shared with TRBD1. J gave up 7 bases and V 5 bases, and 8 bases lay outside the gene matches. Germline V lookup: CDR1 SGHTA, CDR2 FQGNSA. The CDR3 loop spans 15 amino acids. CDR3 residues: CASSPIQGKNSPLHF. The DNA for the CDR3 is TGTGCCAGCAGCCCGATACAGGGGAAAAATTCACCCCTCCACTTT.